A single sample is the source of the 10 T cell receptor beta chains below, sequenced in a study of long-term antiretroviral therapy in people with HIV. At survey level, the immunoSEQ assay was run in its v3.0 version. The protocol was immunoSEQ multiplex PCR, while the TCRdb copy is restricted to in-frame clones and leaves out a portion. This sample has tens of thousands of clones, with around 97% found just once. The sequencing used unsorted PBMCs, collected 6.9 years after starting antiretroviral therapy. The source of these receptors is a man younger than 45 with HIV.

The rearrangement links TRBV10-3 to TRBJ2-7; D is tentatively TRBD1 or TRBD2 (5 bases each). The CDR3 totals 12 residues. The V gene's germline CDR1 is ENHRY and CDR2 SYGVKD. Trimming cost V 11 bases and J 1 base, with 12 bases left between them. The CDR3 DNA reads as TGTGCCGCACGGGACCCTTCCTACGAGCAGTACTTC. As protein: CAARDPSYEQYF.

This chain links TRBV14 with TRBJ1-6, with TRBD1 matching 8 bases. Germline CDR1 is SGHDN and CDR2 is FVKESK. Trimming cost V 1 base and J 13 bases; bases outside gene matches: 3. This CDR3 spans 13 amino acids. CDR3: CASSQGQGTPLHF. The CDR3 DNA reads TGTGCCAGCAGCCAAGGACAGGGGACGCCCCTCCACTTT.

This sequence joins TRBV7-9 and TRBJ1-2; D is possibly TRBD1 (6 bases). The germline CDR1 and CDR2 sequences are SEHNR and FQNEAQ (reference sequence). V lost 1 base to trimming and J lost 8 bases, with 17 bases between them. This CDR3 comprises 15 residues. CDR3 sequence: CASSLGGTPTWGYTF. Here the CDR3 DNA reads TGTGCCAGCAGCTTAGGGGGGACACCCACTTGGGGCTACACCTTC.

The chain recombines TRBV19 with TRBJ1-2; D might be TRBD1 (6 bases). Per the germline V gene, CDR1 is LNHDA and CDR2 is SQIVND (reference sequence). This CDR3 has 14 residues. V shed 8 bases and J shed 3 bases, with 16 bases lying between them. CDR3 in amino acids: CASSFGRGDYGYTF. The CDR3 bases are TGTGCCAGTTCCTTCGGCAGGGGCGACTATGGCTACACCTTC.

The chain combines TRBV29-1 with TRBJ2-1, with D perhaps TRBD2 (7 bases). The CDR3 sequence is 12 residues long. Germline V gives CDR1 SQVTM, CDR2 ANQGSEA. As DNA, the CDR3 is TGCAGTGGGGGGGCTAGGGGCGATGAGCAGTTCTTC. It encodes CSGGARGDEQFF.

The chain combines TRBV19 with TRBJ2-7; possible D gene TRBD2, 5 bases. Trimming took 4 bases from V and 1 from J, leaving 11 bases between them. This CDR3 region has 14 residues. Germline V gene lookup returns CDR1 LNHDA and CDR2 SQIVND (reference sequence). The CDR3 here is CASSSNGVSYEQYF. The CDR3 DNA follows: TGTGCCAGTAGTAGCAACGGGGTTTCCTACGAGCAGTACTTC.

The chain carries TRBV7-6 and TRBJ2-5, with TRBD1 as a possible D gene (5 bases). The germline V and J ends were trimmed by 5 bases and 3 bases, with 10 bases remaining between them. This CDR3 comprises 13 residues. CDR1 is SGHVS, CDR2 FNYEAQ, per germline. CDR3 amino acids: CASSRQLEETQYF. The DNA for the CDR3 is TGTGCCAGCAGCCGACAGTTGGAAGAGACCCAGTACTTC.

This rearrangement joins TRBV10-3 to TRBJ2-5; D gene ambiguous. The CDR3 totals 10 residues. The V gene's germline CDR1 is ENHRY and CDR2 SYGVKD. The V gene lost 11 bases and the J gene lost 2 bases, with 6 bases spanning the gap. The CDR3 DNA reads TGTGCCTCCGGACAAGAGACCCAGTACTTC. It specifies CASGQETQYF.

The chain uses TRBV6-6 and TRBJ2-7; D not resolved. The V and J ends lost 8 bases and 1 base respectively, with 9 bases between them. Germline-derived CDR1 and CDR2 are MNHNY and SVGAGI (reference sequence). This CDR3 spans 12 amino acids. This chain's CDR3 is CASRLNSYEQYF. For the CDR3, the DNA is TGTGCCAGCCGCTTAAATTCCTACGAGCAGTACTTC.

This sequence joins TRBV9 and TRBJ1-1, with unresolved D. Trimming shortened V by 0 bases and J by 1 base, and 4 bases separated the two germline ends. This CDR3 contains 13 residues. Per the germline V gene, CDR1 is SGDLS and CDR2 is YYNGEE. DNA for the CDR3: TGTGCCAGCAGCGTAGGACGGAACACTGAAGCTTTCTTT. It yields the protein CASSVGRNTEAFF.